These T cell receptor beta chains were read from a single sample in a study of shared clonotypes between healthy human individuals. Data came from immunoSEQ multiplex PCR; TCRdb stores just in-frame clones and leaves some out. Of hundreds of thousands of clones listed, 95% to 96% are singletons. Material: naive CD8+ T cells sorted from blood. The receptors stem from a woman in her twenties or thirties in good health. The CDR3 runs from the conserved cysteine through the conserved F or W. The order of the fields is CDR3 length, clone size, J gene, V gene, D gene, CDR3 DNA, CDR3 protein. A D gene is named only where the DNA matches it firmly. Clone size is shown for a subset of rows, as once, few, many or a class of expanded clone.

len: 13
abundance: .
j_gene: TRBJ2-1
v_gene: TRBV5-6
d_gene: TRBD1
CDR3nt: TGTGCCAGCAGCTGGGACAGGGACAATGAGCAGTTCTTC
CDR3aa: CASSWDRDNEQFF

len: 16
abundance: .
j_gene: TRBJ1-2
v_gene: TRBV15
d_gene: .
CDR3nt: TGTGCCACCAGCAGAGTACCCTTGGACACTAACTATGGCTACACCTTC
CDR3aa: CATSRVPLDTNYGYTF

len: 15
abundance: .
j_gene: TRBJ1-3
v_gene: TRBV7-9
d_gene: TRBD1
CDR3nt: TGTGCCAGCAGCTCGGTGGACAGGCCTGGAAACACCATATATTTT
CDR3aa: CASSSVDRPGNTIYF

len: 19
abundance: .
j_gene: TRBJ2-2
v_gene: TRBV2
d_gene: TRBD2
CDR3nt: TGTGCCAGCAGTCGCCTCTCCGCGGGACTAGCGGAAAGCACCGGGGAGCTGTTTTTT
CDR3aa: CASSRLSAGLAESTGELFF

len: 17
abundance: .
j_gene: TRBJ2-6
v_gene: TRBV11-2
d_gene: .
CDR3nt: TGTGCCAGCAGCTTAGCCCGGGGCCTGACTGGGGCCAACGTCCTGACTTTC
CDR3aa: CASSLARGLTGANVLTF

len: 13
abundance: .
j_gene: TRBJ1-1
v_gene: TRBV15
d_gene: .
CDR3nt: TGTGCCGCCAGCAGACAGATGAACACTGAAGCTTTCTTT
CDR3aa: CAASRQMNTEAFF

len: 14
abundance: .
j_gene: TRBJ2-5
v_gene: TRBV2
d_gene: TRBD2
CDR3nt: TGTGCCAGCACCGGGACTAGCGGAAAAGAGACCCAGTACTTC
CDR3aa: CASTGTSGKETQYF

len: 13
abundance: .
j_gene: TRBJ2-7
v_gene: TRBV7-9
d_gene: .
CDR3nt: TGTGCCAGCAGCTTGACTGATACCTACGAGCAGTACTTC
CDR3aa: CASSLTDTYEQYF

len: 15
abundance: .
j_gene: TRBJ2-2
v_gene: TRBV2
d_gene: TRBD1
CDR3nt: TGTGCCAGCGGCACGGGACAGGGAAACACCGGGGAGCTGTTTTTT
CDR3aa: CASGTGQGNTGELFF

len: 15
abundance: .
j_gene: TRBJ2-5
v_gene: TRBV7-3
d_gene: TRBD2
CDR3nt: TGTGCCAGCAGCTTAACGGGAGGAGCCCGGGAGGCCCAGTACTTC
CDR3aa: CASSLTGGAREAQYF

len: 14
abundance: .
j_gene: TRBJ2-3
v_gene: TRBV27
d_gene: .
CDR3nt: TGTGCCAGCAGTACCCCACTAGAAACAGATACGCAGTATTTT
CDR3aa: CASSTPLETDTQYF

len: 13
abundance: few
j_gene: TRBJ2-1
v_gene: TRBV5-5
d_gene: .
CDR3nt: TGTGCCAGCCAGACGTCTGGGTACAATGAGCAGTTCTTC
CDR3aa: CASQTSGYNEQFF

len: 15
abundance: .
j_gene: TRBJ1-5
v_gene: TRBV5-1
d_gene: .
CDR3nt: TGCGCCAGCAGCTTGGGAACGTTTAGCAATCAGCCCCAGCATTTT
CDR3aa: CASSLGTFSNQPQHF

len: 14
abundance: .
j_gene: TRBJ1-5
v_gene: TRBV27
d_gene: .
CDR3nt: TGTGCCAGCGGATTCAACGGCGGCAATCAGCCCCAGCATTTT
CDR3aa: CASGFNGGNQPQHF

len: 13
abundance: .
j_gene: TRBJ2-7
v_gene: TRBV29-1
d_gene: TRBD2
CDR3nt: TGCAGCGTCGCGGGAGGCCCCTCCTACGAGCAGTACTTC
CDR3aa: CSVAGGPSYEQYF

len: 15
abundance: .
j_gene: TRBJ1-1
v_gene: TRBV5-8
d_gene: .
CDR3nt: TGTGCCAGCAGCTTGGCAGCAGGGATGAACACTGAAGCTTTCTTT
CDR3aa: CASSLAAGMNTEAFF

len: 16
abundance: .
j_gene: TRBJ2-3
v_gene: TRBV12-5
d_gene: .
CDR3nt: TGTGCTAGTGGTTTGTTCTTAGGGGGGGCGACAGATACGCAGTATTTT
CDR3aa: CASGLFLGGATDTQYF

len: 15
abundance: .
j_gene: TRBJ2-1
v_gene: TRBV27
d_gene: .
CDR3nt: TGTGCCAGCAGTTTAAGTGGGAGCTCCTACAATGAGCAGTTCTTC
CDR3aa: CASSLSGSSYNEQFF

len: 16
abundance: once
j_gene: TRBJ1-5
v_gene: TRBV7-6
d_gene: .
CDR3nt: TGTGCCAGCAGCTTAGCGAAGGAACAGGCGTCTCAGCCCCAGCATTTT
CDR3aa: CASSLAKEQASQPQHF

len: 16
abundance: .
j_gene: TRBJ2-3
v_gene: TRBV5-4
d_gene: TRBD2
CDR3nt: TGTGCCAGCAGCCGGACTAGCGGGAGGCTGGGAGATACGCAGTATTTT
CDR3aa: CASSRTSGRLGDTQYF

len: 14
abundance: .
j_gene: TRBJ2-1
v_gene: TRBV29-1
d_gene: TRBD1
CDR3nt: TGCAGCGTTGATGGACAGGGTTTCTCCAATGAGCAGTTCTTC
CDR3aa: CSVDGQGFSNEQFF

len: 16
abundance: .
j_gene: TRBJ1-5
v_gene: TRBV5-8
d_gene: .
CDR3nt: TGTGCCAGCAGCTTTACAGAGGGATCAGGCAATCAGCCCCAGCATTTT
CDR3aa: CASSFTEGSGNQPQHF

len: 16
abundance: .
j_gene: TRBJ2-3
v_gene: TRBV27
d_gene: TRBD2
CDR3nt: TGTGCCAGCAGTCCACGGACTAGCGGGAGCCCAGATACGCAGTATTTT
CDR3aa: CASSPRTSGSPDTQYF

len: 15
abundance: once
j_gene: TRBJ2-5
v_gene: TRBV9
d_gene: .
CDR3nt: TGTGCCAGCAGCGTAGTATCCAGGCCCCAAGAGACCCAGTACTTC
CDR3aa: CASSVVSRPQETQYF

len: 16
abundance: .
j_gene: TRBJ2-5
v_gene: TRBV21-1
d_gene: .
CDR3nt: TGTGCCAGCAGCAAAGCGGACAGATTATACCAAGAGACCCAGTACTTC
CDR3aa: CASSKADRLYQETQYF

len: 15
abundance: .
j_gene: TRBJ2-7
v_gene: TRBV7-9
d_gene: .
CDR3nt: TGTGCCAGCAGCTCCCCGGTCCCGAGCTCCTACGAGCAGTACTTC
CDR3aa: CASSSPVPSSYEQYF

len: 12
abundance: .
j_gene: TRBJ2-7
v_gene: TRBV2
d_gene: .
CDR3nt: TGTGCCAGCAGTGGGCGCTCCTACGAGCAGTACTTC
CDR3aa: CASSGRSYEQYF

len: 12
abundance: .
j_gene: TRBJ1-1
v_gene: TRBV15
d_gene: .
CDR3nt: TGTGCCACCAGTGAGGGGAACACTGAAGCTTTCTTT
CDR3aa: CATSEGNTEAFF

len: 10
abundance: .
j_gene: TRBJ2-3
v_gene: TRBV20-1
d_gene: .
CDR3nt: TGCAGTGCTAGAACTTTGACAGACCATTTT
CDR3aa: CSARTLTDHF

len: 18
abundance: .
j_gene: TRBJ2-3
v_gene: TRBV7-3
d_gene: TRBD2
CDR3nt: TGTGCCAGCAGCTTGGCCCCGGGACTAGCGTCTAGCACAGATACGCAGTATTTT
CDR3aa: CASSLAPGLASSTDTQYF

len: 14
abundance: .
j_gene: TRBJ1-1
v_gene: TRBV2
d_gene: .
CDR3nt: TGTGCCAGCATCGGTTTCGCGGCGAACACTGAAGCTTTCTTT
CDR3aa: CASIGFAANTEAFF

len: 15
abundance: .
j_gene: TRBJ2-1
v_gene: TRBV28
d_gene: .
CDR3nt: TGTGCCAGCAGTTCATTAGCGGACTCCTACAATGAGCAGTTCTTC
CDR3aa: CASSSLADSYNEQFF

len: 13
abundance: .
j_gene: TRBJ2-7
v_gene: TRBV28
d_gene: .
CDR3nt: TGTGCCAGCAGTTTATTGCCGGCATACGAGCAGTACTTC
CDR3aa: CASSLLPAYEQYF

len: 17
abundance: once
j_gene: TRBJ2-3
v_gene: TRBV9
d_gene: .
CDR3nt: TGTGCCAGCAGCCGCCCGAGGAGGGAGCCTAGCACAGATACGCAGTATTTT
CDR3aa: CASSRPRREPSTDTQYF

len: 16
abundance: .
j_gene: TRBJ2-7
v_gene: TRBV11-1
d_gene: .
CDR3nt: TGTGCCAGCAGCTCGAGGAGGTTAGCGGAAGCCTACGAGCAGTACTTC
CDR3aa: CASSSRRLAEAYEQYF

len: 17
abundance: .
j_gene: TRBJ2-1
v_gene: TRBV4-1
d_gene: .
CDR3nt: TGCGCCAGCAGCCAAGATGGCGGAGAGCTCTCCTACAATGAGCAGTTCTTC
CDR3aa: CASSQDGGELSYNEQFF

len: 14
abundance: .
j_gene: TRBJ1-1
v_gene: TRBV7-9
d_gene: TRBD1
CDR3nt: TGTGCCAGCAGCTCAGACAGGGGGACCACTGAAGCTTTCTTT
CDR3aa: CASSSDRGTTEAFF

len: 16
abundance: .
j_gene: TRBJ1-2
v_gene: TRBV6-1
d_gene: .
CDR3nt: TGTGCCAGCAGTGAGCAGCCTCTCGGGGGTGGCAGTGGCTACACCTTC
CDR3aa: CASSEQPLGGGSGYTF

len: 16
abundance: .
j_gene: TRBJ1-1
v_gene: TRBV5-6
d_gene: TRBD1
CDR3nt: TGTGCCAGCAGCTTTAGCGGGACAGGGGGCCGGTCTGAAGCTTTCTTT
CDR3aa: CASSFSGTGGRSEAFF

len: 13
abundance: .
j_gene: TRBJ2-7
v_gene: TRBV6-6
d_gene: .
CDR3nt: TGTGCCAGCAGTTACTCGTTAGGCGACGAGCAGTACTTC
CDR3aa: CASSYSLGDEQYF

len: 15
abundance: .
j_gene: TRBJ2-7
v_gene: TRBV5-8
d_gene: .
CDR3nt: TGTGCCAGCAGCCCGAGATCGGACGAAACCTACGAGCAGTACTTC
CDR3aa: CASSPRSDETYEQYF

len: 16
abundance: .
j_gene: TRBJ2-7
v_gene: TRBV9
d_gene: .
CDR3nt: TGTGCCAGCAGCGTAGGAAAAGGTCCCGGCGCTTACGAGCAGTACTTC
CDR3aa: CASSVGKGPGAYEQYF

len: 10
abundance: .
j_gene: TRBJ2-1
v_gene: TRBV20-1
d_gene: .
CDR3nt: TGCAGTTGGACGGGGAATGAGCAGTTCTTC
CDR3aa: CSWTGNEQFF

len: 12
abundance: .
j_gene: TRBJ2-7
v_gene: TRBV29-1
d_gene: .
CDR3nt: TGCAGCGTTGTATGGGAGACCTACGAGCAGTACTTC
CDR3aa: CSVVWETYEQYF

len: 13
abundance: .
j_gene: TRBJ1-1
v_gene: TRBV7-9
d_gene: .
CDR3nt: TGTGCCAGCAGCCCCCCCGGGGGGGCTGAAGCTTTCTTT
CDR3aa: CASSPPGGAEAFF

len: 18
abundance: .
j_gene: TRBJ2-7
v_gene: TRBV4-1
d_gene: .
CDR3nt: TGCGCCAGCAGCCAAGAGGAGGATTTCGCGGGCGCTCCCTACGAGCAGTACTTC
CDR3aa: CASSQEEDFAGAPYEQYF

len: 18
abundance: .
j_gene: TRBJ2-7
v_gene: TRBV13
d_gene: TRBD2
CDR3nt: TGTGCCAGCAGCTTAATTGGGACTAGCGGGATAAAGGCCTACGAGCAGTACTTC
CDR3aa: CASSLIGTSGIKAYEQYF

len: 18
abundance: .
j_gene: TRBJ2-1
v_gene: TRBV13
d_gene: TRBD2
CDR3nt: TGTGCCAGCAGCTTAGGCGCCCTAACTAGCGGGCCCTACAATGAGCAGTTCTTC
CDR3aa: CASSLGALTSGPYNEQFF

len: 14
abundance: once
j_gene: TRBJ2-7
v_gene: TRBV11-2
d_gene: TRBD1
CDR3nt: TGTGCCAGCAGCCCCGCAGGGGGCCTGACGGAGCAGTACTTC
CDR3aa: CASSPAGGLTEQYF

len: 15
abundance: .
j_gene: TRBJ2-5
v_gene: TRBV10-1
d_gene: .
CDR3nt: TGCGCCAGCAGTCAGGGACCAAGAGGTGAAGAGACCCAGTACTTC
CDR3aa: CASSQGPRGEETQYF

len: 15
abundance: .
j_gene: TRBJ1-2
v_gene: TRBV6-1
d_gene: .
CDR3nt: TGTGCCAGCAGTGAAGGATCATTCCGGTACTATGGCTACACCTTC
CDR3aa: CASSEGSFRYYGYTF

len: 14
abundance: .
j_gene: TRBJ1-1
v_gene: TRBV18
d_gene: TRBD1
CDR3nt: TGTGCCAGCTCACCCCGGGACAGGGTTGCCGAAGCTTTCTTT
CDR3aa: CASSPRDRVAEAFF

len: 11
abundance: .
j_gene: TRBJ2-7
v_gene: TRBV19
d_gene: .
CDR3nt: TGTGCCAGTAGTCAAGGCTCCGAGCAGTACTTC
CDR3aa: CASSQGSEQYF

len: 16
abundance: .
j_gene: TRBJ1-4
v_gene: TRBV11-2
d_gene: .
CDR3nt: TGTGCCAGCAGCTTAGTTGGCCAGGGCGATAATGAAAAACTGTTTTTT
CDR3aa: CASSLVGQGDNEKLFF

len: 16
abundance: .
j_gene: TRBJ1-1
v_gene: TRBV7-9
d_gene: .
CDR3nt: TGTGCCAGCAGCTTGGGCCAAAACCATATGAACACTGAAGCTTTCTTT
CDR3aa: CASSLGQNHMNTEAFF

len: 17
abundance: .
j_gene: TRBJ2-3
v_gene: TRBV30
d_gene: TRBD2
CDR3nt: TGTGCCTGGAGTGAGGGACTAGCGGGAGGGCCCACAGATACGCAGTATTTT
CDR3aa: CAWSEGLAGGPTDTQYF

len: 12
abundance: .
j_gene: TRBJ2-7
v_gene: TRBV29-1
d_gene: TRBD1
CDR3nt: TGCAGCGTTGGGGACAGGGACTACGAGCAGTACTTC
CDR3aa: CSVGDRDYEQYF

len: 16
abundance: .
j_gene: TRBJ2-1
v_gene: TRBV2
d_gene: TRBD2
CDR3nt: TGTGCCAGCCTGTATTCGCGGGAGGGGAACTACAATGAGCAGTTCTTC
CDR3aa: CASLYSREGNYNEQFF

len: 13
abundance: .
j_gene: TRBJ2-7
v_gene: TRBV6-1
d_gene: .
CDR3nt: TGTGCCAGCAGATTTCAGACGACCTACGAGCAGTACTTC
CDR3aa: CASRFQTTYEQYF